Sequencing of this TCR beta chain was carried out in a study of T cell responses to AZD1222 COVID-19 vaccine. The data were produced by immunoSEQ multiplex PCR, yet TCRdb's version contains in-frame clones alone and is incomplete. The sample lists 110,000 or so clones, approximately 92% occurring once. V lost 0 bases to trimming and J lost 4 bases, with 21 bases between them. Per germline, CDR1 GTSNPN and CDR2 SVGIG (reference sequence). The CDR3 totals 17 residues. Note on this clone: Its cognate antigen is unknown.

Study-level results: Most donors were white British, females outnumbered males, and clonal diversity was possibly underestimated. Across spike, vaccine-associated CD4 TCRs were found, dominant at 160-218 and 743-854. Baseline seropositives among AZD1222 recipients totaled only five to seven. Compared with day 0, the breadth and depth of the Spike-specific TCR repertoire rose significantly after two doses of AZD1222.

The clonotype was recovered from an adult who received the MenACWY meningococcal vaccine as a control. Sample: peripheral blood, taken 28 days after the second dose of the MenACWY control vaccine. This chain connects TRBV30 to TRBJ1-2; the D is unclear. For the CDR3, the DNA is TGTGCCTGGAGTGTCCTCAACATGAACGGATGGCGCTATGGCTACACCTTC. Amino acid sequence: CAWSVLNMNGWRYGYTF.